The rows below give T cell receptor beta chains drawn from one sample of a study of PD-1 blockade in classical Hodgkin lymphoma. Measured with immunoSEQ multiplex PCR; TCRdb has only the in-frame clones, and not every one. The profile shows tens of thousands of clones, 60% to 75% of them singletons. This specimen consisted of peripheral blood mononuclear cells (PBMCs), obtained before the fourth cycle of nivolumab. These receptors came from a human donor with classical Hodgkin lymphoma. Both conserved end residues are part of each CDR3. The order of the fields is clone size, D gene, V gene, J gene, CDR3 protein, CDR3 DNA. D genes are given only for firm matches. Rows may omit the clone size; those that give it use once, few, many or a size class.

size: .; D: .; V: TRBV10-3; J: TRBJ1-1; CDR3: CATKGGGTEAFF; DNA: TGTGCCACCAAGGGGGGTGGGACTGAAGCTTTCTTT
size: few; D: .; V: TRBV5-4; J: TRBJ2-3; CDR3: CASSPLAGGDTQYF; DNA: TGTGCCAGCAGCCCCTTGGCAGGGGGGGATACGCAGTATTTT
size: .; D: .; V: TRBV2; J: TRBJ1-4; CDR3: CASSFYRTELFF; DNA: TGTGCCAGCAGTTTCTATAGGACTGAACTGTTTTTT
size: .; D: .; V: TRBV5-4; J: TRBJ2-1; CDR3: CASSQHDTNEQFF; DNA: TGTGCCAGCAGCCAACATGACACCAATGAGCAGTTCTTC
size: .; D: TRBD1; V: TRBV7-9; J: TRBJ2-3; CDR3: CASSLGTGTGSDTQYF; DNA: TGTGCCAGCAGCTTGGGGACCGGGACAGGCTCAGATACGCAGTATTTT
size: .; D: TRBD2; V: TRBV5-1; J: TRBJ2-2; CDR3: CASSLALAGNTGELFF; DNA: TGCGCCAGCAGCTTGGCCCTAGCGGGGAACACCGGGGAGCTGTTTTTT
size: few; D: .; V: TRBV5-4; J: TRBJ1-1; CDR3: CASSLDRNTEAFF; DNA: TGTGCCAGCAGCTTGGACAGGAACACTGAAGCTTTCTTT
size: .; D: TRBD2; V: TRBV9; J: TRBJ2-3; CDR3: CASSVDFLAGTSTDTQYF; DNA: TGTGCCAGCAGCGTAGATTTTCTAGCGGGGACTAGCACAGATACGCAGTATTTT
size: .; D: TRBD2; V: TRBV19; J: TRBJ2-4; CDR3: CASRSLAGAKNIQYF; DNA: TGTGCCAGTAGGAGTCTAGCGGGGGCCAAAAACATTCAGTACTTC
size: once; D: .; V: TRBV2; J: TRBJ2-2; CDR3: CASSGRGIRAGELFF; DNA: TGTGCCAGCAGTGGGCGGGGAATAAGGGCCGGGGAGCTGTTTTTT
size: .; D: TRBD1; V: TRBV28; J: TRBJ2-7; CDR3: CASRDPGTASYEQYF; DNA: TGTGCCAGCAGAGACCCCGGGACAGCGTCCTACGAGCAGTACTTC
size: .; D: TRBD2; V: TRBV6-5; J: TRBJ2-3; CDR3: CASSYSGRAGTDTQYF; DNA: TGTGCCAGCAGTTACTCGGGGAGGGCCGGAACAGATACGCAGTATTTT
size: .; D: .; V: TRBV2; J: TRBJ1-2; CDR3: CASSEMAVGYTF; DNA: TGTGCCAGCAGTGAAATGGCGGTAGGCTACACCTTC
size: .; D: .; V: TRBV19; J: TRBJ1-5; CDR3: CASTRAPFGNQPQHF; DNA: TGTGCCAGTACACGAGCCCCCTTCGGCAATCAGCCCCAGCATTTT
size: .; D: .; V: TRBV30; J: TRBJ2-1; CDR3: CAWSVQSYNEQFF; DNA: TGTGCCTGGAGTGTACAAAGCTACAATGAGCAGTTCTTC
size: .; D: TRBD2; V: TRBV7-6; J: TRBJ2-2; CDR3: CASRLLAGGDTGELFF; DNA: TGTGCCAGCAGGTTACTAGCGGGGGGTGACACCGGGGAGCTGTTTTTT
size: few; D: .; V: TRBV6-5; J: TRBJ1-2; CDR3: CASSAGQGGHGYTF; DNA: TGTGCCAGCTCCGCCGGACAAGGGGGGCATGGCTACACCTTC
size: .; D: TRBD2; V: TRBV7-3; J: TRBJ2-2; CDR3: CASSSLAGDYTGELFF; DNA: TGTGCCAGCAGCTCACTAGCGGGAGACTACACCGGGGAGCTGTTTTTT
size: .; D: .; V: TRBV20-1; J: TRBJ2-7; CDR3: CSARERVEQYF; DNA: TGCAGTGCTAGAGAACGGGTCGAGCAGTACTTC
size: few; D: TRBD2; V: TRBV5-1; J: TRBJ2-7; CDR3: CASSWPRGAGRPPGEQYF; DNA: TGCGCCAGCAGCTGGCCGAGGGGAGCGGGGAGACCGCCGGGCGAGCAGTACTTC
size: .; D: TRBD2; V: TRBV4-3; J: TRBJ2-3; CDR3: CASSQGASGRSDTQYF; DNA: TGCGCCAGCAGCCAAGGCGCTAGCGGGAGGTCAGATACGCAGTATTTT
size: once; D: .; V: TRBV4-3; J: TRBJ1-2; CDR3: CASSKAWGGREDGYTF; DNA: TGCGCCAGCAGCAAGGCCTGGGGAGGTAGGGAGGATGGCTACACCTTC
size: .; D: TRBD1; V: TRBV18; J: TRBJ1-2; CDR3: CASSPPRGTGNYGYTF; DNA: TGTGCCAGCTCACCCCCAAGGGGGACAGGAAACTATGGCTACACCTTC
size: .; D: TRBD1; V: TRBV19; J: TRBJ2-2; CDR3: CASSDRRQGAGGELFF; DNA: TGTGCCAGTAGCGATCGTAGACAGGGGGCGGGCGGGGAGCTGTTTTTT
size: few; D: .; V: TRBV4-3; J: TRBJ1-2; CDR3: CASSQDSKGRGYTF; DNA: TGCGCCAGCAGCCAAGACAGCAAAGGGCGCGGCTACACCTTC
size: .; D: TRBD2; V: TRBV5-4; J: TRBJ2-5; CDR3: CASSLGLAGEETQYF; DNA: TGTGCCAGCAGCTTGGGGCTAGCGGGGGAAGAGACCCAGTACTTC
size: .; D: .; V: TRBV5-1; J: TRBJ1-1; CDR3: CASSWGRGSTEAFF; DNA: TGCGCCAGCAGCTGGGGCAGGGGCTCCACTGAAGCTTTCTTT
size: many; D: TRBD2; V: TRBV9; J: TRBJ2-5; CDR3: CASSGLAATGETQYF; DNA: TGTGCCAGCAGCGGACTAGCGGCAACTGGGGAGACCCAGTACTTC
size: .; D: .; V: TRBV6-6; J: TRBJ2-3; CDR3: CASSAEVDTQYF; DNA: TGTGCCAGCAGTGCCGAGGTGGATACGCAGTATTTT
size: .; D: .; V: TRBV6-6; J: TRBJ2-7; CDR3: CASSPPGVSYEQYF; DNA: TGTGCCAGCAGCCCCCCCGGGGTATCCTACGAGCAGTACTTC
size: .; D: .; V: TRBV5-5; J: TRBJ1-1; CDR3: CASYIGFMNTEAFF; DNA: TGTGCCAGCTATATTGGATTCATGAACACTGAAGCTTTCTTT
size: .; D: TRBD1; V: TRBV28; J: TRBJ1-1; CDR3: CASSPRRTGNTEAFF; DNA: TGTGCCAGCAGTCCAAGAAGGACAGGGAACACTGAAGCTTTCTTT
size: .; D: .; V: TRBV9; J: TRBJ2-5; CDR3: CASSPRLIASETQYF; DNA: TGTGCCAGCAGCCCCCGTTTGATAGCATCCGAGACCCAGTACTTC
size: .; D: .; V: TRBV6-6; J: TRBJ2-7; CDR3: CASRGAGEQYF; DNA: TGTGCCAGCAGAGGCGCGGGAGAGCAGTACTTC
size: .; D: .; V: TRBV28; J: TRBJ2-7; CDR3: CASSLGSPYEQYF; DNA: TGTGCCAGCAGTCTAGGGAGCCCCTACGAGCAGTACTTC
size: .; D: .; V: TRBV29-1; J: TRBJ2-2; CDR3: CSVIRQGGTGGLFF; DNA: TGCAGCGTGATCAGACAGGGAGGGACCGGGGGGCTGTTTTTT
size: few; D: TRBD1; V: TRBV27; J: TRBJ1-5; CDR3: CASSLQGGNQPQHF; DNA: TGTGCCAGCAGTTTACAGGGGGGGAATCAGCCCCAGCATTTT
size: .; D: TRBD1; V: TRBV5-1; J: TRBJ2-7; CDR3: CASSPARDSYEQYF; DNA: TGCGCCAGCAGCCCCGCCCGGGACAGCTACGAGCAGTACTTC
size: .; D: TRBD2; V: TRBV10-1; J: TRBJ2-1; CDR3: CASRPGQPGLAGSQQFF; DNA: TGCGCCAGCAGGCCGGGACAGCCGGGACTAGCGGGGTCACAGCAGTTCTTC
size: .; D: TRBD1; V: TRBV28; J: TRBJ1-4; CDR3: CASEDREGEKLFF; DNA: TGTGCCAGCGAAGACAGGGAGGGAGAAAAACTGTTTTTT
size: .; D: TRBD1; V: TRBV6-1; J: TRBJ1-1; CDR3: CASSEGRGRTEAFF; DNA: TGTGCCAGCAGTGAGGGCAGGGGGCGAACTGAAGCTTTCTTT
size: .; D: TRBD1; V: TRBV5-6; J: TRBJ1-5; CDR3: CASSGWTGESPQHF; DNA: TGTGCCAGCAGCGGTTGGACAGGGGAATCGCCCCAGCATTTT
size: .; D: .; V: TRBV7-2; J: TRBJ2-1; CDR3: CASSPKTSSYNEQFF; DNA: TGTGCCAGCAGCCCTAAGACTAGCTCCTACAATGAGCAGTTCTTC
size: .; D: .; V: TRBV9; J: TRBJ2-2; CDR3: CASSTRIGDTGELFF; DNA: TGTGCCAGCAGCACGAGGATCGGTGACACCGGGGAGCTGTTTTTT
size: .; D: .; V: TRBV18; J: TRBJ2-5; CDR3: CASSPFGQGLGETQYF; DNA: TGTGCCAGCTCACCCTTTGGACAGGGACTAGGGGAGACCCAGTACTTC
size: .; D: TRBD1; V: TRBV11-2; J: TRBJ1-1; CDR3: CASSSGQGSNTEAFF; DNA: TGTGCCAGCAGCTCGGGACAGGGGTCGAACACTGAAGCTTTCTTT
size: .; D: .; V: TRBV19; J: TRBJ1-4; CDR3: CASRDNGQVEKLFF; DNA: TGTGCCAGTAGGGACAACGGGCAGGTTGAAAAACTGTTTTTT
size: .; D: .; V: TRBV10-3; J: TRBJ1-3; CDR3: CAIFGGFSGNTIYF; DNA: TGTGCCATCTTCGGGGGGTTCTCTGGAAACACCATATATTTT
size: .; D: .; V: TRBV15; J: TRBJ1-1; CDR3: CATSREGQNTEAFF; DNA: TGTGCCACCAGCAGAGAGGGACAGAACACTGAAGCTTTCTTT
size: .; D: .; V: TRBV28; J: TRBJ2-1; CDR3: CASSLGAYNEQFF; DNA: TGTGCCAGCAGTTTAGGCGCATACAATGAGCAGTTCTTC
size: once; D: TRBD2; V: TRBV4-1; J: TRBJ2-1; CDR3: CASSRTGLASSYNEQFF; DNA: TGCGCCAGCAGCCGGACGGGACTAGCGAGCTCCTACAATGAGCAGTTCTTC
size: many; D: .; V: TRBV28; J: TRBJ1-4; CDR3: CASSRGGATNEKLFF; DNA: TGTGCCAGCAGCCGGGGGGGTGCGACTAATGAAAAACTGTTTTTT
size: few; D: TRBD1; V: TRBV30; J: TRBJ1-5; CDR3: CAWGVDRGFNQPQHF; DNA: TGTGCCTGGGGTGTTGACAGGGGATTCAATCAGCCCCAGCATTTT
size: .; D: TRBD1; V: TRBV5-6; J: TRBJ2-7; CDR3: CASNLRDRTYEQYF; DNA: TGTGCCAGCAACCTTCGGGACAGAACCTACGAGCAGTACTTC
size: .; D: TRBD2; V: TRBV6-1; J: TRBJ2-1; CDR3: CASSVSSGGLSYNEQFF; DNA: TGTGCCAGCAGTGTTTCTAGCGGGGGCCTCTCCTACAATGAGCAGTTCTTC
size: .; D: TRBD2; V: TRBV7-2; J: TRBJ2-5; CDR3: CASSLTSGYQETQYF; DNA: TGTGCCAGCAGCCTGACTAGCGGGTACCAAGAGACCCAGTACTTC
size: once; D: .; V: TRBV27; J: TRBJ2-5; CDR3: CASSSLSRLGQETQYF; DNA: TGTGCCAGCAGCTCCCTTAGTCGGTTAGGGCAAGAGACCCAGTACTTC
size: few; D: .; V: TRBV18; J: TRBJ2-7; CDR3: CASSPGQEQYF; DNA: TGTGCCAGCTCACCTGGACAGGAGCAGTACTTC
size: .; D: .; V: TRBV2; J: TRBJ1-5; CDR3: CASSAGSYSNQPQHF; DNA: TGTGCCAGCAGCGCCGGGTCGTATAGCAATCAGCCCCAGCATTTT
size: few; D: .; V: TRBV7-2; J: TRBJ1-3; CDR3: CASSLAPSNSGNTIYF; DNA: TGTGCCAGCAGCTTAGCCCCCAGTAACTCTGGAAACACCATATATTTT